The T cell receptor beta chain under discussion was sequenced for a study of T cells in localized non-small cell lung cancer. Notes on the study in general: Higher blood T cell density went with longer overall survival. Adjacent lung tissue had a median approximately 57 of the top 100 clones found in the tumor. Analysis by sequencing included only one tumor region, so heterogeneity remains possible. The greatest T cell clonality was found in uninvolved adjacent lung (higher than in tumor).

The method was immunoSEQ multiplex PCR; TCRdb's version includes in-frame clones alone and lacks a portion of them. Of roughly 38,000 clones listed, roughly 89% are singletons. CDR1 MDHEN and CDR2 SYDVKM come from the germline V gene. Germline trimming cut 6 bases from V and 7 bases from J; bases unmatched to any gene: 9. The CDR3 consists of 15 residues. A remark on this clone: No antigen is known for it.

V usage is TRBV28 and J usage is TRBJ1-4; TRBD1 matches at 9 bases. This TCR derives from a male donor aged 60 or over with stage II lung adenocarcinoma. The sample here was peripheral blood mononuclear cells, taken before any cancer treatment. The CDR3 region has the DNA TGTGCCAGCAGGGTGACCGGGACAGGGAGTGAAAAACTGTTTTTT. Encoded protein: CASRVTGTGSEKLFF.